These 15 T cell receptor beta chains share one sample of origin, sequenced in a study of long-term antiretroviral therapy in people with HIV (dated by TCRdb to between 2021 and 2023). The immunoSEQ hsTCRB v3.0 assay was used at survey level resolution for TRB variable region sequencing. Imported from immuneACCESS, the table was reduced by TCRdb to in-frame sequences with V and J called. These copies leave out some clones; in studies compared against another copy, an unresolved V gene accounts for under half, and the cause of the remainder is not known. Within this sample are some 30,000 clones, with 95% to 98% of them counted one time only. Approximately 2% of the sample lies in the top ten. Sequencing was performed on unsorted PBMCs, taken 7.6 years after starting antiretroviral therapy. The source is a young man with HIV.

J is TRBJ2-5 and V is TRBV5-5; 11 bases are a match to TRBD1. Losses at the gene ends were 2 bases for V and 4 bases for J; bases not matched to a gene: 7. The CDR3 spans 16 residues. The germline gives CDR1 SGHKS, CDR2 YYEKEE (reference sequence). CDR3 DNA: TGTGCCAGCAGCTTTCGGGACAGGGGGGCCCCAGAGACCCAGTACTTC. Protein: CASSFRDRGAPETQYF.

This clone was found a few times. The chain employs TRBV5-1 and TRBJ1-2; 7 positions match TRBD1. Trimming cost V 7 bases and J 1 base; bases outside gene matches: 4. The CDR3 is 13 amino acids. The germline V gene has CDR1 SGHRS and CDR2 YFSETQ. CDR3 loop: CASGQEDNYGYTF. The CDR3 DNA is TGCGCCAGCGGACAGGAAGATAACTATGGCTACACCTTC. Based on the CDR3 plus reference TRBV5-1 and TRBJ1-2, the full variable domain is KAGVTQTPRYLIKTRGQQVTLSCSPISGHRSVSWYQQTPGQGLQFLFEYFSETQRNKGNFPGRFSGRQFSNSRSEMNVSTLELGDSALYLCASGQEDNYGYTFGSGTRLTVV.

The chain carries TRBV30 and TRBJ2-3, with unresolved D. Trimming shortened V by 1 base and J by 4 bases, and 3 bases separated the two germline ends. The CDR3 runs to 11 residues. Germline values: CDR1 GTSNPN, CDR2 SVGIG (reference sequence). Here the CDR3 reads CAWSGADTQYF. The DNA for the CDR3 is TGTGCCTGGAGTGGGGCAGATACGCAGTATTTT. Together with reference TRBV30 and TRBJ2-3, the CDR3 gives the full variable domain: SQTIHQWPATLVQPVGSPLSLECTVEGTSNPNLYWYRQAAGRGLQLLFYSVGIGQISSEVPQNLSASRPQDRQFILSSKKLLLSDSGFYLCAWSGADTQYFGPGTRLTVL.

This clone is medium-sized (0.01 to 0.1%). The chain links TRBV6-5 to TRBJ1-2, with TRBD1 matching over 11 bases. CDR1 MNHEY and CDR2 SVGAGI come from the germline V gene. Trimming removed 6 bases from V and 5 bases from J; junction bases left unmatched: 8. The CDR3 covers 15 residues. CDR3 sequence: CASSSLDRGPYGYTF. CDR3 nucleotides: TGTGCCAGCAGCTCCCTGGACAGGGGGCCGTATGGCTACACCTTC.

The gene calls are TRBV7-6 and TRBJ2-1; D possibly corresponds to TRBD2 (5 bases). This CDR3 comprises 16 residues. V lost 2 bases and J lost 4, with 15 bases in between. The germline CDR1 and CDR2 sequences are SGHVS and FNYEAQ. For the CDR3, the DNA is TGTGCCAGCAGCTTATGGATTCTAGCAGATTACAATGAGCAGTTCTTC. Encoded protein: CASSLWILADYNEQFF.

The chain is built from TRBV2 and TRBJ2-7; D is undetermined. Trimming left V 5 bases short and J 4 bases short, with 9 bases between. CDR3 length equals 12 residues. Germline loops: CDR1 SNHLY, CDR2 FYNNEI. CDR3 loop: CASSKNLYEQYF. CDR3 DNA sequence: TGTGCCAGCAGTAAAAACCTGTACGAGCAGTACTTC. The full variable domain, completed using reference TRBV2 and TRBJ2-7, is EPEVTQTPSHQVTQMGQEVILRCVPISNHLYFYWYRQILGQKVEFLVSFYNNEISEKSEIFDDQFSVERPDGSNFTLKIRSTKLEDSAMYFCASSKNLYEQYFGPGTRLTVT.

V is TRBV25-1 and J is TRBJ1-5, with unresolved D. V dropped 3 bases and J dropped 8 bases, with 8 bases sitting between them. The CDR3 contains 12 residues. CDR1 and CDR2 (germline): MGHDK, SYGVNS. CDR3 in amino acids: CASSDGREPQHF. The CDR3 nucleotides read TGTGCCAGCAGTGACGGGAGGGAGCCCCAGCATTTT.

CDR3 amino acids: CASSLGGTSTDTQYF. The CDR3 DNA is TGTGCCAGCAGCTTAGGGGGGACTAGCACAGATACGCAGTATTTT. The chain joins TRBV11-2 to TRBJ2-3; the D gene is possibly TRBD2 (6 bases). Trimming left V 1 base short and J 0 bases short, with 8 bases between. Germline V lookup: CDR1 SGHAT, CDR2 FQNNGV. The CDR3 has 15 residues.

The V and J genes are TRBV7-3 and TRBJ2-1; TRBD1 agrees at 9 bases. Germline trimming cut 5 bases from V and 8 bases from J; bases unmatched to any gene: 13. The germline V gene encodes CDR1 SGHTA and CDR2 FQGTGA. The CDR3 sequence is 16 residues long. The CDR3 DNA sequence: TGTGCCAGCAGCCCTAATCGGGACAGGGTTTGGCATGAGCAGTTCTTC. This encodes CASSPNRDRVWHEQFF.

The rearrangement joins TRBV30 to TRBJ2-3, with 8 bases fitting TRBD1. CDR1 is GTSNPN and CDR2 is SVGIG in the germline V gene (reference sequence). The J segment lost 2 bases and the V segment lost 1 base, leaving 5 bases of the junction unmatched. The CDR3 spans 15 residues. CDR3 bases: TGTGCCTGGAGTGGGACAGGGCTAGTCACAGATACGCAGTATTTT. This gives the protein CAWSGTGLVTDTQYF.

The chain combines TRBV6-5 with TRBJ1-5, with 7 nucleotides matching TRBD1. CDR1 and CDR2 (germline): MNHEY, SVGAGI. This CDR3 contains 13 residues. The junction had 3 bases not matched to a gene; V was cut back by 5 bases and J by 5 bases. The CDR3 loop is CASSDRDYQPQHF. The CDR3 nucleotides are TGTGCCAGCAGTGACAGGGATTATCAGCCCCAGCATTTT.

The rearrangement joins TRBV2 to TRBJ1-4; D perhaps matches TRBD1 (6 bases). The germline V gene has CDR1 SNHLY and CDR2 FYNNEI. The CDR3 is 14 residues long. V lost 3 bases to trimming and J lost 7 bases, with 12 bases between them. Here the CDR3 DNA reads TGTGCCAGCAGTGACCCGGGGGCGATTGAAAAACTGTTTTTT. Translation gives CASSDPGAIEKLFF.

The CDR3 DNA is TGTGCCAGCAGCTTGGTTGGGGGCTATGGCTACACCTTC. Amino acid sequence: CASSLVGGYGYTF. The chain has TRBV5-8 and TRBJ1-2, with D maybe TRBD1 (5 bases). Germline CDR1 and CDR2: SGHTS and YDEGEE. V lost 0 bases, J lost 4 bases, and 7 bases lay in between. The CDR3 loop spans 13 amino acids.

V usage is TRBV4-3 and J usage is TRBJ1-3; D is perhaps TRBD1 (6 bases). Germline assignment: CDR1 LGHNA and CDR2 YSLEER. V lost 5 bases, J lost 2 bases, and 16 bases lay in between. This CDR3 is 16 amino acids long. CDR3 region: CASSSSGEGAGNTIYF. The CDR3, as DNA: TGCGCCAGCAGCTCCTCAGGGGAGGGGGCTGGAAACACCATATATTTT.

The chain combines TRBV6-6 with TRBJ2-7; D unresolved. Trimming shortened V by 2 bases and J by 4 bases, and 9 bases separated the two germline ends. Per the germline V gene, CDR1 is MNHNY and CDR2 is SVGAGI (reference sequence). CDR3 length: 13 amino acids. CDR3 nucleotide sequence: TGTGCCAGCAGTTACGCCCCGAGGTACGAGCAGTACTTC. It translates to CASSYAPRYEQYF.